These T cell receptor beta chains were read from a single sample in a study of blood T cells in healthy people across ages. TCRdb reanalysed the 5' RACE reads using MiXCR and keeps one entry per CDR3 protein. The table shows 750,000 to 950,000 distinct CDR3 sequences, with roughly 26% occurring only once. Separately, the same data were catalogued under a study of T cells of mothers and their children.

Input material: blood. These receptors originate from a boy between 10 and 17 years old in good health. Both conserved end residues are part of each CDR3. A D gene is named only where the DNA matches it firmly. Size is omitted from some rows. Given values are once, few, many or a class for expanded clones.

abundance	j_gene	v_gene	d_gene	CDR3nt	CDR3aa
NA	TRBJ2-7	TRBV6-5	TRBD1	TGTGCCAGCAGTTACTCCGGGGACAGTTACAATGTGCAGTACTTC	CASSYSGDSYNVQYF
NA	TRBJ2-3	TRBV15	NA	TGTGCCACCAGCAGAGTGGGAAATACGCAGTATTTT	CATSRVGNTQYF
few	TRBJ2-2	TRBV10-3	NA	TGTGCCATCAGTGAAGGAGGCACCGGGGAGCTGTTTTTT	CAISEGGTGELFF
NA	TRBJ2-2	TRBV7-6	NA	TGTGCCAGCAGCTTAGCTGCGCAGGGTGTGACCGGGGAGCTGTTTTTT	CASSLAAQGVTGELFF
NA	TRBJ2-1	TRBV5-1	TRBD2	TGCGCCAGCAGCTTGGCCGGGGGAGGGCCCAATGAGCAGTTCTTC	CASSLAGGGPNEQFF
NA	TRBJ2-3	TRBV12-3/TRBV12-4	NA	TGTGCCAGCAGTTTCAGGCTAGCAGACACAGATACGCAGTATTTT	CASSFRLADTDTQYF
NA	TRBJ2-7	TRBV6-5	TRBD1	TGTGCCAGCAGTTACACAGGGACAGGGAAAAACGAGCAGTACTTC	CASSYTGTGKNEQYF
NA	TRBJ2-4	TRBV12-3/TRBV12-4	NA	TGTGCCAGCAGTCACCGAAGGGATATTAAAAACATTCAGTACTTC	CASSHRRDIKNIQYF
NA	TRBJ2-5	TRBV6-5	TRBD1	TGTGCCAGCAGCAATGACAGGGCCCAAGAGACCCAGTACTTC	CASSNDRAQETQYF
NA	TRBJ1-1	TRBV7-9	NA	TGCGCCAGCAGCTTATTTCGGGGTATGGACACTGAAGCTTTCTTT	CASSLFRGMDTEAFF
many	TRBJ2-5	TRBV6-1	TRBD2	TGTGCCAGCAGTGATCTAGCGGGGGGGCAAGAGACCCAGTACTTC	CASSDLAGGQETQYF
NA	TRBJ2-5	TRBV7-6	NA	TGTGCCAGCAGCTTAGAGGGACACCAGCAAGAGACCCAGTACTTC	CASSLEGHQQETQYF
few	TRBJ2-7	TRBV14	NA	TGTGCCAGCAGCTCCGGTGGAGGGGCCTACGAGCAGTACTTC	CASSSGGGAYEQYF
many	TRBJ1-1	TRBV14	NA	TGTGCCAGCAGCCAAGCAATCAGCCCAAACACTGAAGCTTTCTTT	CASSQAISPNTEAFF
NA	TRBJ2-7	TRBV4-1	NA	TGCGCCAGCAGCCAAGAAGAGGCTAGGGGAGTTCTTTTCGAGCAGTACTTC	CASSQEEARGVLFEQYF
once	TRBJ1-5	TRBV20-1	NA	TGCAGTGCTAGCCGGCTCAATCAGCCCCAGCATTTT	CSASRLNQPQHF
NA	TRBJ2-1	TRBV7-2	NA	TGTGCCAGCAGCTTAGCGCAGGGTGGGGGGCCCCCTTACAATGAGCAGTTCTTC	CASSLAQGGGPPYNEQFF
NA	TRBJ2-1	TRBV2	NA	TGTGCCAGCAGACAGAGGGGGGGGTACAATGAGCAGTTCTTC	CASRQRGGYNEQFF
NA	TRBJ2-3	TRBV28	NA	TGTGCCAGCAGTTTATGGCAGTACGGCACAGATACGCAGTATTTT	CASSLWQYGTDTQYF
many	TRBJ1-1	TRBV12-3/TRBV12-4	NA	TGTGCCAGCAGTCCTCGACCGAACACTGAAGCTTTCTTT	CASSPRPNTEAFF
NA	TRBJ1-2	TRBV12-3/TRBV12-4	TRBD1	TGTGCCAGCAGTATTACAGGGGGCAAAAATGGCTACACCTTC	CASSITGGKNGYTF
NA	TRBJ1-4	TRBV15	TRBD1	TGTGCCACCAGCGCTAAGCCAGGACAGGGCCGGGGTGAAAAACTGTTTTTT	CATSAKPGQGRGEKLFF
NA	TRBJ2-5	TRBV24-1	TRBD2	TGTGCCACCAGTGATTTAGGGCGGGGGGAAGAGACCCAGTACTTC	CATSDLGRGEETQYF
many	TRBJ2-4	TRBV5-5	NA	TGTGCCAGCAGCGGGCGGCAAGCGGGAGCCAAAAACATTCAGTACTTC	CASSGRQAGAKNIQYF
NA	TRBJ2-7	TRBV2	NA	TGTGCCAGCAGTGAACAGGGTAGCTACGAGCAGTACTTC	CASSEQGSYEQYF
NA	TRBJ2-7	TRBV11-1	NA	TGTGCCAGCAGCTCGGTCGGCTACGAGCATTACTTC	CASSSVGYEHYF
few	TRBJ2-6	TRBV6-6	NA	TGTGCCAGCAGTTCCCCGGGGGTCTCTGGGGCCAACGTCCTGACTTTC	CASSSPGVSGANVLTF
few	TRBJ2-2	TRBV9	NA	TGTGCCAGCAGCGTAGATCGCGGGGAGCTGTTTTTT	CASSVDRGELFF
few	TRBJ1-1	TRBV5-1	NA	TGCGCCAGCAGCCCAGGGGATATCGGGACTGAAGCTTTCTTT	CASSPGDIGTEAFF
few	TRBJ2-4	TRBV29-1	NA	TGCAGCGTCCTGGAGGGAATTTACGCCAAAAACATTCAGTACTTC	CSVLEGIYAKNIQYF
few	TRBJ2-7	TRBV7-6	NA	TGTGCCAGCAGCTTAGTCCCCACCTCCTACGAGCAGTACTTC	CASSLVPTSYEQYF
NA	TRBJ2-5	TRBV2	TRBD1	TGTGCCAGCAGGACAGGGGCGGAGACCCAGTACTTC	CASRTGAETQYF